This T cell receptor (beta chain) was recorded in a study of cytomegalovirus exposure and HLA in healthy donors. Study results and limitations: The only immune exposure information that was available was CMV serostatus. The study labeled approximately 150 TCR beta chains cytomegalovirus-associated.

The V gene end was trimmed by 1 base and the J gene end by 6 bases; junction bases not matched to a gene: 12. Germline V gives CDR1 LGHNA, CDR2 YNFKEQ. The CDR3 totals 18 residues. Use of 60 Vbeta and 13 Jbeta primers characterized the PCR. Sequencing used immunoSEQ multiplex PCR; TCRdb keeps in-frame clones, though not all of them. The sample lists about 31,000 clones, just under 90% occurring once. The table lists this clone with a few counts. Its antigen is still unknown. This sequence joins TRBV4-2 and TRBJ2-1, with 10 bases aligning to TRBD2. Specimen: PBMCs. The sequence was obtained from a boy between 10 and 17 years old in good health and CMV-seronegative. The CDR3 DNA follows: TGTGCCAGCAGCCAAGTTCGGCCCCCTAGCGGGGGTGGCAATGAGCAGTTCTTC. Amino acids: CASSQVRPPSGGGNEQFF.